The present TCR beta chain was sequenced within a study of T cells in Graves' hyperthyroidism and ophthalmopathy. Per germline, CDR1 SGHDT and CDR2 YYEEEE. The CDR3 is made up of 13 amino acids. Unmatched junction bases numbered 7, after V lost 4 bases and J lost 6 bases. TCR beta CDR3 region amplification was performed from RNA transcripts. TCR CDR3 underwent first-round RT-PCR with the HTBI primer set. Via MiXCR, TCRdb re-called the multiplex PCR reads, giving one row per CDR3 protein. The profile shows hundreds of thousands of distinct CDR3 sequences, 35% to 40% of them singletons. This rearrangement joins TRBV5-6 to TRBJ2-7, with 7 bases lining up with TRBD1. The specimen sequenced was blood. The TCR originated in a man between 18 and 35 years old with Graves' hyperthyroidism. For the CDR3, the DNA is TGTGCCAGCAGCCGCCCACAGGGGACCGAGCAGTACTTC. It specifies CASSRPQGTEQYF.